This T cell receptor (beta chain) was sequenced for a study of CD8 T cells in Susac syndrome. Study details: Blood was drawn from Susac syndrome patients while they were therapy-naive, on corticosteroids, or on intravenous immunoglobulin alone.

As for this clonotype: The target antigen is unknown.

The CDR3 spans 12 residues. The ends were cut back, 2 bases at V and 6 bases at J, with 8 bases in the middle. Germline loops: CDR1 SQVTM, CDR2 ANQGSEA. While CD8+ and CD4+ T cells were isolated negatively, TEMRA cells were enriched by FACS. Study observations and caveats: Susac syndrome CD4+ T cell repertoires showed no clonal expansion.

Random hexamers were used to reverse transcribe the RNA input (about 0.5 to 1 ug). Amplification of TCR beta CDR3 was carried out by immunoSEQ multiplex PCR, which covered 54 Vbeta and 13 Jbeta segments. TCRdb reanalysed the immunoSEQ multiplex PCR reads using MiXCR and keeps one entry per CDR3 protein. The data show about 180,000 distinct CDR3 sequences, roughly 92% seen once. The clonotype was recovered from a human donor with Susac syndrome. The material sequenced was CD4+ T cells from PBMCs. The rearrangement joins TRBV29-1 to TRBJ2-4, with D hard to call. In DNA, the CDR3 is TGCAGCGTTGAAATGGGCCTAAACATTCAGTACTTC. Protein: CSVEMGLNIQYF.